This T cell receptor beta chain comes out of a study of T-cell reconstitution after alpha-beta-depleted transplantation in children. Preparation of the TCRbeta library was carried out with unique molecular identifiers. Each CDR3 protein is one row after TCRdb ran MiXCR on the PCR reads. This sample has about 350,000 distinct CDR3 sequences, with 10% to 15% found just once. This clonotype occurred a few times. Sequencing was performed on PBMCs, taken from the stem cell graft. The receptor comes from a human donor who donated a stem cell graft to a child with Fanconi anemia.

CDR3 bases: TGCGCCAGCAGCGATGGGACAGCATACACTGAAGCTTTCTTT. Translated: CASSDGTAYTEAFF. The chain has TRBV5-1 and TRBJ1-1; TRBD1 matches 7 bases. The CDR3 is 14 amino acids. Germline V CDR1 and CDR2: SGHRS, YFSETQ. The junction had 6 bases not matched to a gene; V was cut back by 4 bases and J by 3 bases.